Shown below are 10 T cell receptor beta chains from a single sample sequenced in a study of cytomegalovirus exposure and HLA in healthy donors (dated by TCRdb to about 2017). Library generation was performed with the immunoSEQ multiplex PCR assay. For the multiplex PCR, a mixture combining 60 forward primers for TCR Vbeta segments and 13 reverse primers for TCR Jbeta segments was used. Here the immuneACCESS table is served through TCRdb, limited to in-frame sequences with V and J called. Missing clones are a known gap in these copies; in checked studies unresolved V genes cover under half, and the rest lacks a known reason. The sample has under 200,000 clones on record, around 75% of them singletons. Jointly, the top ten make up 4.5% to 7.5% of the sample. Sequencing used PBMCs. Every receptor here comes from a woman in her 30s in good health and CMV-seropositive.

V and J are TRBV4-2 and TRBJ2-7, with D possibly being TRBD1 (6 bases). The V and J ends lost 2 bases and 0 bases respectively, with 17 bases between them. Germline CDR1 and CDR2: LGHNA and YNFKEQ. The CDR3 consists of 17 residues. The CDR3 nucleotides are TGTGCCAGCAGCCAACGAGCTGGAACAGGGCACTCCTACGAGCAGTACTTC. The encoded protein is CASSQRAGTGHSYEQYF.

The CDR3 is CASSVIQGDYGYTF. The CDR3 DNA is TGTGCCAGCAGCGTAATACAGGGTGACTATGGCTACACCTTC. The chain joins TRBV9 to TRBJ1-2; perhaps TRBD1 as D (6 bases). From germline, CDR1 is SGDLS and CDR2 YYNGEE. The CDR3 contains 14 residues. Trimming took 1 base from V and 3 from J, leaving 10 bases between them. Using reference TRBV9 and TRBJ1-2 for the parts outside the CDR3, the full variable domain is DSGVTQTPKHLITATGQRVTLRCSPRSGDLSVYWYQQSLDQGLQFLIQYYNGEERAKGNILERFSAQQFPDLHSELNLSSLELGDSALYFCASSVIQGDYGYTFGSGTRLTVV.

V gene TRBV5-1 combines with J gene TRBJ2-7; 8 bases fit TRBD1. Germline CDR1 is SGHRS and CDR2 is YFSETQ. The CDR3 totals 13 residues. The V gene end was trimmed by 3 bases and the J gene end by 6 bases; junction bases not matched to a gene: 5. In DNA, the CDR3 is TGCGCCAGCAGCTGGGGCAGGGGGCGCGAGCAGTACTTC. Its translation is CASSWGRGREQYF.

This chain connects TRBV5-1 to TRBJ2-1, with TRBD1 matching over 9 bases. Germline CDR1 is SGHRS and CDR2 is YFSETQ. The CDR3 extends over 16 amino acids. Losses at the gene ends were 4 bases for V and 7 bases for J; bases not matched to a gene: 12. The CDR3 sequence: CASSPQVTGGLNEQFF. As DNA, the CDR3 is TGCGCCAGCAGCCCTCAGGTGACAGGGGGGTTGAATGAGCAGTTCTTC.

The table lists this clone with a few counts. V gene TRBV15 combines with J gene TRBJ2-2; 9 bases align to TRBD2. Unmatched junction bases numbered 8, after V lost 1 base and J lost 5 bases. The germline CDR1 and CDR2 sequences are LNHNV and YYDKDF (reference sequence). The length of the CDR3 is 17 residues. The CDR3 here is CATSRGTGTSRTGELFF. The DNA for the CDR3 is TGTGCCACCAGCAGAGGGACCGGGACTAGCAGAACCGGGGAGCTGTTTTTT.

The chain links TRBV11-1 to TRBJ2-1, with TRBD1 identical over 10 bases. V trimming: 5 bases; J trimming: 6 bases; junction bases outside the gene matches: 4. Germline-derived CDR1 and CDR2 are SGHAT and FQDESV (reference sequence). The CDR3 contains 14 residues. The CDR3 region has the DNA TGTGCCAGCAGCGACCGGGACAGGGGCAATGAGCAGTTCTTC. Protein sequence: CASSDRDRGNEQFF.

The chain uses TRBV10-3 and TRBJ2-1; TRBD2 is a possible D gene (6 bases). V lost 2 bases and J lost 2, with 16 bases in between. The CDR3 spans 17 residues. The germline V gene encodes CDR1 ENHRY and CDR2 SYGVKD. The DNA for the CDR3 is TGTGCCATCAGTGAGCTGAGGGCGGGACTTCCCTACAATGAGCAGTTCTTC. This translates into CAISELRAGLPYNEQFF.

This clone was detected only a few times. The chain has TRBV7-9 and TRBJ1-4, with unresolved D. Germline V lookup: CDR1 SEHNR, CDR2 FQNEAQ (reference sequence). The CDR3 has 12 amino acids. V was trimmed by 5 bases and J by 5 bases, leaving 6 bases between them. CDR3 sequence (DNA): TGTGCCAGCAGCATTCAAAATGAAAAACTGTTTTTT. Protein product: CASSIQNEKLFF.

The rearrangement links TRBV6-6 to TRBJ1-1; no firm D call. This CDR3 comprises 14 residues. Germline V gene sequence: CDR1 MNHNY, CDR2 SVGAGI (reference sequence). Trimming pared 2 bases from V and 0 bases from J, leaving 7 bases between. The CDR3 here is CASSYQVVNTEAFF. Here the CDR3 DNA reads TGTGCCAGCAGTTACCAGGTAGTGAACACTGAAGCTTTCTTT.

This clone was seen more than once but under ten times. The chain joins TRBV4-3 to TRBJ1-1; D perhaps matches TRBD1 (6 bases). This CDR3 is built from 15 residues. V gave up 3 bases and J gave up 6 bases, with 17 bases separating them. Germline V gene sequence: CDR1 LGHNA, CDR2 YSLEER. The CDR3 region is CASSQEYRVSAEAFF. Here the CDR3 DNA reads TGCGCCAGCAGCCAGGAATACAGGGTAAGTGCTGAAGCTTTCTTT.